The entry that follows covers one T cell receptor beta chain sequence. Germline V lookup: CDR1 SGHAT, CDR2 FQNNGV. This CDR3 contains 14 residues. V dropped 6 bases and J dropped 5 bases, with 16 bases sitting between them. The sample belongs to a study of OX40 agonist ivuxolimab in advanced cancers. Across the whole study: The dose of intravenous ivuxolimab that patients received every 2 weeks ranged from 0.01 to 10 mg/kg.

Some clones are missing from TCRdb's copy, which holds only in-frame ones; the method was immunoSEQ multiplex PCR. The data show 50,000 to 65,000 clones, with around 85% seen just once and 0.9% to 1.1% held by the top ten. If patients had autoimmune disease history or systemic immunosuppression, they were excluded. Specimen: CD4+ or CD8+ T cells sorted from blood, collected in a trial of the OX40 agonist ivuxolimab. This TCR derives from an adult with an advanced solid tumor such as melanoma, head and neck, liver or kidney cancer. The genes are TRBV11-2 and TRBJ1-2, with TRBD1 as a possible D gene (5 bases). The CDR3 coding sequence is TGTGCCAGCAGGCCGGTCAGGGACTCGTATGGCTACACCTTC. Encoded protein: CASRPVRDSYGYTF. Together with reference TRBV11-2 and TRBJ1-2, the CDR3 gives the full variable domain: EAGVAQSPRYKIIEKRQSVAFWCNPISGHATLYWYQQILGQGPKLLIQFQNNGVVDDSQLPKDRFSAERLKGVDSTLKIQPAKLEDSAVYLCASRPVRDSYGYTFGSGTRLTVV.